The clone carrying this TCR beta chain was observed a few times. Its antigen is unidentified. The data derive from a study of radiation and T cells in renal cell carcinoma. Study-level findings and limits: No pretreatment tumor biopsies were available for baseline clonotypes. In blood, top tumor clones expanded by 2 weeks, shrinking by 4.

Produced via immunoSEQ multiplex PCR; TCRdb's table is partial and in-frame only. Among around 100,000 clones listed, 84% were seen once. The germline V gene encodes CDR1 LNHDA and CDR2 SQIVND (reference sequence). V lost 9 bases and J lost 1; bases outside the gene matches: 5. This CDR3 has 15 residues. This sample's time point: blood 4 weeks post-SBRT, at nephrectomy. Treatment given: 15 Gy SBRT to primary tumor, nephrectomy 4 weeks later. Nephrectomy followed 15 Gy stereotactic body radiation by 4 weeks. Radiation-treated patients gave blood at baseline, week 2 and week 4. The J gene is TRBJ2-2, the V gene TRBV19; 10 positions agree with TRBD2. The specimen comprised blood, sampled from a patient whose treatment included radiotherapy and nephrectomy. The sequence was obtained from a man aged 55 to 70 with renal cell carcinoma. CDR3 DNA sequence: TGTGCCAGCGCCATAGCGGGAGGGAACACCGGGGAGCTGTTTTTT. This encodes CASAIAGGNTGELFF.